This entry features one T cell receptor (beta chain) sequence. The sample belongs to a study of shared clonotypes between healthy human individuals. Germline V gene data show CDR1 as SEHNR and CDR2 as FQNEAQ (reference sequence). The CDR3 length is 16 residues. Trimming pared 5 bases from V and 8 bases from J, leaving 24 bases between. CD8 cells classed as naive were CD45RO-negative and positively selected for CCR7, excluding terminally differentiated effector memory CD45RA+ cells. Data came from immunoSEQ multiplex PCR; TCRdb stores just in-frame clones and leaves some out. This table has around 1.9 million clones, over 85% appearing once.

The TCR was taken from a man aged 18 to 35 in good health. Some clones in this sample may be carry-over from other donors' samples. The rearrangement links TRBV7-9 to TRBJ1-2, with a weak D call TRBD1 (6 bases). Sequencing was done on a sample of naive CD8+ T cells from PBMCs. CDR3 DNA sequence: TGTGCCAGCAGCCAGATCAACAGGGACGGGGGCAGCGGCTACACCTTC. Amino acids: CASSQINRDGGSGYTF.